This T cell receptor beta chain originates from a study of T cells in localized non-small cell lung cancer (dated by TCRdb to the early 2020s). With respect to the entire study: The study examined T cell repertoires in approximately 240 patients with early-stage NSCLC and compared tumors with uninvolved tumor-adjacent lungs. The cohort comprised roughly 220 treatment-naïve NSCLC patients with resected, localized lung tumors. A mean age of around 66 years was recorded for the NSCLC patients, of whom some 130 were male and more than 95 were female.

The investigation overall reported the following: Uninvolved tumor-adjacent lung showed the highest T cell clonality, higher than tumor, which suggests more focused antigenic responses in the uninvolved tumor-adjacent lung. Because multi-region sequencing of the tumors was not done, intratumor heterogeneity could not be ruled out. Longer overall survival was associated with higher T cell density in blood, whereas shorter survival was associated with higher clonality in adjacent lung. Of the top 100 tumor clones, a median of around 57 were detected in paired uninvolved adjacent lung; around 30 were also among that lung's top 100. Because the study design was exploratory, TCR variables were selected using unadjusted p-values without false-discovery rate correction.

About this clone itself: Its antigen specificity is not known. No clone much larger than this one lies a single base away; base qualities are absent. The same CDR3 also results from other DNA sequences found in this sample.

The immunoSEQ Assay was used to sequence TCR beta CDR3 regions from DNA. The authors processed their data as follows. T cell density was computed as TCR beta template counts normalized to usable DNA estimated by amplifying housekeeping genes. The preseqR package was used to estimate richness by extrapolating to 400,000 templates for PBMC samples and to 120,000 templates for tissue samples. Clonality was taken to be one minus Pielou's evenness. Tissue-enriched TCRs were identified by differential abundance testing using productive amino-acid clonotypes, minimum total count 5 and alpha 0.1. The Jaccard Index and the Morisita Overlap Index were used to measure how much the repertoires overlapped between compartments. GLIPH grouped TCR beta CDR3s together with public tetramer-defined viral CDR3s, and a viral motif had to include at least three viral sequences and show V-gene enrichment. Held by TCRdb, this immuneACCESS table contains in-frame sequences only and omits some clones. Under half of the omission traces to an unresolved V gene where checked; the cause of the rest is unknown. V, J and clone size are taken as reported in that table, and D and trimming were inferred from the DNA itself. The sample yields 23,000 or so clones; approximately 86% were counted once. The ten largest clonotypes hold 5.8% of the sample.

At diagnosis, peripheral blood, uninvolved tumor-adjacent lung and tumor were collected and stored as a combination of fresh-frozen and FFPE material. For TCR repertoire profiling, blood samples were analyzed as peripheral blood mononuclear cells. The sequence was collected from a male donor at least 60 years old with stage II squamous cell lung carcinoma. The sequencing used peripheral blood, collected before any cancer treatment.

At the DNA level, the sequence is TGTGCCAGCAGCCAGGTTACCGGGGAGCTGTTTTTT. This encodes CASSQVTGELFF. This receptor chain uses TRBV4-2 and TRBJ2-2; the D gene is not confidently resolved. CDR1 and CDR2 are read off the germline V gene as LGHNA and YNFKEQ. V drops 3 bases and J drops 5 bases, leaving 4 bases in between. From its cysteine to its phenylalanine, the CDR3 spans 12 amino acids. Kept here is only the CDR3 DNA, which spans 36 bases and is read in frame from base 1.